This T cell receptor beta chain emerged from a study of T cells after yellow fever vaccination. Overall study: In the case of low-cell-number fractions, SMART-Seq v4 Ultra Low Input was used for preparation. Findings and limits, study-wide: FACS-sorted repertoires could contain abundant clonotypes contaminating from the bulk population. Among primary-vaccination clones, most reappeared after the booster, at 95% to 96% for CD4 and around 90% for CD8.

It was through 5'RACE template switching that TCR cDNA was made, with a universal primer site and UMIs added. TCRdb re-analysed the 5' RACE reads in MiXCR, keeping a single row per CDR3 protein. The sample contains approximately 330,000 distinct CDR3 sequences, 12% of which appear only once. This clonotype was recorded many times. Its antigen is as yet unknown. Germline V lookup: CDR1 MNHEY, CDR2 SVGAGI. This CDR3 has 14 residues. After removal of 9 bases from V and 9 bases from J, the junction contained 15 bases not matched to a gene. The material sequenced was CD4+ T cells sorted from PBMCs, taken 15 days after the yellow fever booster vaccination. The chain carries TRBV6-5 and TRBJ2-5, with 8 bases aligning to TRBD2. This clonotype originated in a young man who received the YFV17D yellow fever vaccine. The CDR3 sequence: CASRGLAGPGAQYF. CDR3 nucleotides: TGTGCCAGTCGGGGGCTAGCGGGTCCCGGAGCCCAGTACTTC.